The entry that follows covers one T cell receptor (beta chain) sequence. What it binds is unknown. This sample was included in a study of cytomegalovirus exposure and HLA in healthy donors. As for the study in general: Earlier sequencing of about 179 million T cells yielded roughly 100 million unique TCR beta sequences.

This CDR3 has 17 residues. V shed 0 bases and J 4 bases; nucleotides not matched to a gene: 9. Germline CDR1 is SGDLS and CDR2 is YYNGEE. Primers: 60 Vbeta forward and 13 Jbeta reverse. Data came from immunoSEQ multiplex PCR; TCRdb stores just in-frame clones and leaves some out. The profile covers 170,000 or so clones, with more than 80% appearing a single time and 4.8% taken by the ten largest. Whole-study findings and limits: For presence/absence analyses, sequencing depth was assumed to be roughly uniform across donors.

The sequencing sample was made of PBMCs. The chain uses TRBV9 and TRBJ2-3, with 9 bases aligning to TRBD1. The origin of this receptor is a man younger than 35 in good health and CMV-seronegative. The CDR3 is CASSVGAGQGGADTQYF. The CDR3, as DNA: TGTGCCAGCAGCGTAGGTGCGGGACAGGGAGGCGCAGATACGCAGTATTTT.